The entry below gives a single T cell receptor beta chain sequence along with its context. As yet, its antigen is unknown. The libraries were made with immunoSEQ version 4 in survey mode. Sequencing was performed with immunoSEQ multiplex PCR; in TCRdb, only in-frame clones are kept and a portion is missing. The sample holds about 40,000 clones; around 78% are singletons and the top ten take about 14%. The entry originates in a study of persistence of HIV-infected CD4 T cells. V shed 3 bases and J shed 0 bases, with 11 bases lying between them. This CDR3 is 14 amino acids long. Germline values: CDR1 DFQATT, CDR2 SNEGSKA (reference sequence). Overlapping HIV-1 Gag 15-mer peptides at roughly 1 ug per peptide per mL were used. CD40L-negative CD69-negative CD45RO-high memory CD4+ T cells were sorted as populations depleted of antigen-responding cells.

The source of this sequence is an adult man with HIV who was CMV-seropositive. The rearrangement uses TRBV20-1 and TRBJ1-1, with D possibly being TRBD1 (5 bases). The sequences come from CD4+ T cells sorted from PBMCs after 18-hour stimulation, collected from a patient who received antiretroviral therapy. In nucleotides, the CDR3 is TGCAGTGCTAGTTGGCAGGGTATGAACACTGAAGCTTTCTTT. It specifies CSASWQGMNTEAFF.